This TCR beta chain was retrieved from a study of blood T cells in healthy people across ages (dated by TCRdb to between 2015 and 2017). Turning to the overall study: In model experiments, roughly one uniquely barcoded TCR beta cDNA molecule per two T cells was captured by template switching. Using deep sequencing normalized with unique cDNA molecular identifiers, the study measured how TCR beta repertoire diversity changes with age. Four age groups were formed from the donors: young (average 16 years), middle-aged (approximately 40), aged (roughly 58) and long-lived (around 82). To avoid experimental bias, donors of different ages were distributed randomly across sequencing lanes. The study analyzed two additional independent replicas of 1 million unique cDNA reads from the same blood draw for two donors, one aged 18 to 30 and one aged 80 or older.

Points the paper makes about the study in general: The CMV infection status of donors was not known, potentially confounding age-related changes in expanded clonotypes. A strong correlation was found between observed TCR beta diversity and the percentage of naive T cells measured by flow cytometry. Since profiling was done on bulk unsorted PBMCs, naive and antigen-experienced compartments could not be conclusively compared. The long-lived group showed more naive CD4+ T cells, fewer expanded clones and increased TCR diversity than the aged group, suggesting age selection. Observed TCR beta diversity per million T cells fell roughly linearly with age, and a significant reduction was already apparent by age roughly 40. Estimates of total diversity based on one million sequenced T cells were regarded as lower bounds and as underestimates.

The germline V gene (reference sequence) supplies CDR1 DFQATT and CDR2 SNEGSKA. Inclusive of the bounding cysteine and phenylalanine, the CDR3 is 16 residues long. The kept DNA is CDR3 alone, 48 bases in frame from the first base. Relative to germline, V is missing 4 bases and J is missing 1 base, with 11 bases of the junction outside any gene match. The library was built by means of 5' RACE. Instrument on record: Illumina HiSeq 2500. A second PCR of roughly 7 to 12 cycles was run with a J-beta primer mix and a sample-barcoded 5' primer. A template-switch 5' adaptor carrying 12 random nucleotides introduced a unique molecular identifier onto each TCR beta cDNA molecule. Each sample yielded at least 2.5 million CDR3-containing paired-end reads. All of the RNA was converted into first-strand cDNA using the Mint cDNA synthesis kit, with a TRBC-specific oligonucleotide serving as the primer. Following uracil-DNA glycosylase treatment, a first 18-cycle PCR with universal primers M1SS and BC2_uni_R was performed on all cDNA. Processing in the source paper ran as follows. For normalization, 1 million high-quality reads were randomly selected from each sample, with every read carrying a distinct molecular identifier. Reads with shared molecular identifiers were discarded instead of being binned into consensus sequences. MiTCR, set to a Q25 quality threshold and the strictest error-elimination algorithm, was used for CDR3 identification, clonotype clustering and error correction. Lower-bound total TCR beta diversity was estimated with a nonparametric unseen species model using Euler transformation. TCRdb itself trimmed the public reads at Q25 with fastp, ran MiXCR and retained productive beta chains. Each CDR3 protein appears once, grouped with its most common genes and DNA. TCRdb, rather than the study authors, made the V and J calls. The sample data list fewer than 950,000 distinct CDR3 sequences, and less than 70% of these were observed just once. The top ten clonotypes cover roughly two fifths of the sample.

The donors were 40 or so Caucasian individuals from Russia, aged 6 to 90 years, who were systemically healthy. Around 10 milliliters of peripheral blood were drawn from each donor into EDTA-treated Vacutainer tubes. Ficoll-Paque density-gradient centrifugation was used to isolate PBMCs, with at least 6 million per sample. Total RNA was extracted from PBMCs with Trizol reagent, with at least 5.5 micrograms obtained per sample. For every donor, flow cytometry on a PBMC aliquot measured the percentage of naive CD45RAhigh/CD27high T cells. Points on this clonotype: Its recognized antigen is unknown. Base qualities are not recorded, but no much larger clone differs from it by a single base.

The sequenced sample was blood. This TCR came from a man at least 80 years old in good health. The V and J genes are TRBV20-1 and TRBJ1-1; a stretch of 8 junction bases matches TRBD1. The CDR3 reads CSANAARGPGNTEAFF. DNA sequence: TGCAGTGCTAACGCCGCCAGGGGGCCCGGGAACACTGAAGCTTTCTTT.